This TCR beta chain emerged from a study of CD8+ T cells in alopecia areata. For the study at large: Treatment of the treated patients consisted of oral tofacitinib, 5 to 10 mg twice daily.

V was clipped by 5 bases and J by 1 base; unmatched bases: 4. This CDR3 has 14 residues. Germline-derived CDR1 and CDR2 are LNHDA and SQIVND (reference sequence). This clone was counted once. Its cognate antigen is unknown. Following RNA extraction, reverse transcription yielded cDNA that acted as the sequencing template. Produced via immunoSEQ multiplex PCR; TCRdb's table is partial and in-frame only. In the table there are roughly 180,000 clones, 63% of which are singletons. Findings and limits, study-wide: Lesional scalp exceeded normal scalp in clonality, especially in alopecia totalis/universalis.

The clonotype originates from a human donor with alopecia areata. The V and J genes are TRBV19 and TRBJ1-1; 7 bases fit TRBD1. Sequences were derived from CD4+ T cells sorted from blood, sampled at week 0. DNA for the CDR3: TGTGCCAGTAGTGACGCAGGGGGGAACACTGAAGCTTTCTTT. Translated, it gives CASSDAGGNTEAFF.